This TCR beta chain is from a study of blood T cell repertoires in COVID-19. Germline-derived CDR1 and CDR2 are SGHTA and FQGNSA. The CDR3 loop spans 13 amino acids. Trimming took off 3 bases at V and 13 bases at J, with 17 bases between the two ends. Assay used: immunoSEQ multiplex PCR; TCRdb lists only in-frame clones, some missing. The sample holds 120,000 to 150,000 clones, 84% seen once. This clone was picked up a small number of times. The sequencing input was PBMCs or T cells enriched from blood (not recorded which). The sequence derives from a man in his fifties in a cohort exposed to, infected with or recovered from COVID-19 (not recorded which). This rearrangement joins TRBV7-2 to TRBJ2-3, with D possibly being TRBD2 (5 bases). Written as DNA, the CDR3 is TGTGCCAGCAGCTTCGACATTCTTCAGCGGAAGTATTTT. This codes for CASSFDILQRKYF. Full variable domain (outside the CDR3, taken from reference TRBV7-2 and TRBJ2-3): GAGVSQSPSNKVTEKGKDVELRCDPISGHTALYWYRQSLGQGLEFLIYFQGNSAPDKSGLPSDRFSAERTGGSVSTLTIQRTQQEDSAVYLCASSFDILQRKYFGPGTRLTVL.